Following are 26 T cell receptor beta chains from one sample sequenced in a study of T cells in Graves' hyperthyroidism and ophthalmopathy. The investigators amplified TCR beta CDR3 regions from RNA transcripts. Initially, a first-round RT-PCR of the TCR CDR3 employed the HTBI primer set. TCRdb itself ran the multiplex PCR reads through MiXCR, one entry per CDR3 protein. The sample holds some 270,000 distinct CDR3 sequences, approximately 23% seen once. The sample taken for sequencing was blood. The receptors were sampled from a woman aged 40 to 49 with Graves' ophthalmopathy.

This clonotype has more than one count but fewer than ten. This chain uses TRBV28 with TRBJ1-1; no clear D. V lost 6 bases and J 0 bases, leaving 11 bases between the germline ends. This CDR3 has 14 residues. The germline gives CDR1 MDHEN, CDR2 SYDVKM. The CDR3 sequence: CASSRVLMNTEAFF. The DNA for the CDR3 is TGTGCCAGCAGCCGTGTTCTGATGAACACTGAAGCTTTCTTT.

In its sample, this clonotype was seen many times. CDR3 sequence (DNA): TGTGCCAGCAGGGGGGGATCGGCGAGCTCCTACGAGCAGTACTTC. It specifies CASRGGSASSYEQYF. This rearrangement joins TRBV28 to TRBJ2-7, with D possibly matching TRBD2 (6 bases). Germline values: CDR1 MDHEN, CDR2 SYDVKM. This CDR3 contains 15 residues. V lost 6 bases and J lost 0, with 15 bases in between.

This clonotype was seen at least ten times. The gene calls are TRBV19 and TRBJ2-7, with D perhaps matching TRBD1 (6 bases). The CDR3 loop spans 13 amino acids. V gave up 5 bases and J gave up 5 bases, with 13 bases separating them. The germline CDR1 and CDR2 sequences are LNHDA and SQIVND (reference sequence). CDR3 nucleotides: TGTGCCAGTAGTCCACAGGGTCCCAACGAGCAGTACTTC. As protein: CASSPQGPNEQYF.

The V and J genes are TRBV15 and TRBJ1-2; 12 bases line up with TRBD1. V dropped 8 bases and J dropped 8; count of bases not matched to a gene: 12. This CDR3 region has 15 residues. Germline CDR1 is LNHNV and CDR2 is YYDKDF (reference sequence). The CDR3 sequence is CATRQSGTGGKGYTF. The CDR3 DNA reads TGTGCCACCCGCCAGTCCGGGACAGGGGGCAAGGGCTACACCTTC.

This clonotype was seen many times. This chain links TRBV7-3 with TRBJ2-2; 11 bases map to TRBD2. Germline-derived CDR1 and CDR2 are SGHTA and FQGTGA. The CDR3 runs 18 residues. The junction had 10 bases not matched to a gene; V was cut back by 0 bases and J by 7 bases. In DNA, the CDR3 is TGTGCCAGCAGCTTAACCGTAGCGGGAGGGCCCTCGGGCGGGGAGCTGTTTTTT. Encoded protein: CASSLTVAGGPSGGELFF.

V gene TRBV27 combines with J gene TRBJ2-7; perhaps D is TRBD1 or TRBD2 (5 bases each). V lost 0 bases, J lost 4 bases, and 10 bases lay in between. In germline, CDR1 is MNHEY, CDR2 SMNVEV (reference sequence). This CDR3 contains 14 residues. The DNA of the CDR3 is TGTGCCAGCAGTTTATCGAGGGGCACTTACGAGCAGTACTTC. This codes for CASSLSRGTYEQYF.

Remarks on this clonotype: Here the CDR3 omits its conserved ending phenylalanine or tryptophan, so a read error is the likely source. The rearrangement uses TRBV6-2 or TRBV6-3 and TRBJ1-5, with D hard to call. The V gene's germline CDR1 is MNHEY and CDR2 SVGEGT. The CDR3 sequence is 14 residues long. V was trimmed by 0 bases and J by 7 bases, leaving 10 bases between them. CDR3 region: CASSYSMDGQPQHL. The CDR3 DNA sequence: TGTGCCAGCAGTTACTCAATGGATGGGCAGCCCCAGCATCTT.

Many counts were recorded for this clonotype. The chain carries TRBV28 and TRBJ2-7; 7 bases agree with TRBD1. Losses at the gene ends were 6 bases for V and 2 bases for J; bases not matched to a gene: 10. The CDR3 totals 15 residues. The germline V gene encodes CDR1 MDHEN and CDR2 SYDVKM. The CDR3 DNA reads as TGTGCCAGCAGCCCCAGACAGGGTATTCCCTACGAGCAGTACTTC. It is translated as CASSPRQGIPYEQYF.

This clonotype was detected ten times or more. This chain's CDR3 is CASSLRTGWGQPQHF. As DNA, the CDR3 is TGTGCCAGCAGTCTCAGGACAGGATGGGGTCAGCCCCAGCATTTT. The chain couples TRBV28 to TRBJ1-5; 7 bases are shared with TRBD1. Germline CDR1 MDHEN, CDR2 SYDVKM. The CDR3 has 15 residues. Unmatched junction bases numbered 10, after V lost 5 bases and J lost 6 bases.

This clonotype has ten or more counts. The CDR3 nucleotides are TGTGCCACCAGGGGGACAGGGACGAACACTGAAGCTTTCTTT. This sequence encodes CATRGTGTNTEAFF. This sequence joins TRBV15 and TRBJ1-1; TRBD1 aligns across 9 bases. The junction had 3 bases not matched to a gene; V was cut back by 6 bases and J by 1 base. The length of the CDR3 is 14 residues. Germline CDR1 is LNHNV and CDR2 is YYDKDF (reference sequence).

This clonotype was observed many times. V gene TRBV7-8 combines with J gene TRBJ2-2; tentative D call: TRBD1 (5 bases). Between the trimmed V and J ends, which lost 5 bases and 6 bases, there was a span of 19 bases. The germline CDR1 and CDR2 sequences are SGHVS and FQNEAQ. This CDR3 comprises 16 residues. CDR3 nucleotide sequence: TGTGCCAGCAGCCCTAGGGGCTATGCAGGCCCCGGGGAGCTGTTTTTT. Translating it yields CASSPRGYAGPGELFF. Looking up the rest from reference TRBV7-8 and TRBJ2-2 gives the full variable domain: GAGVSQSPRYKVAKRGQDVALRCDPISGHVSLFWYQQALGQGPEFLTYFQNEAQLDKSGLPSDRFFAERPEGSVSTLKIQRTQQEDSAVYLCASSPRGYAGPGELFFGEGSRLTVL.

V and J are TRBV27 and TRBJ2-5, with a weak D call TRBD1 (5 bases). The V gene lost 4 bases and the J gene lost 3 bases, with 9 bases spanning the gap. Germline values: CDR1 MNHEY, CDR2 SMNVEV (reference sequence). The CDR3 runs to 13 residues. CDR3 DNA: TGTGCCAGCAGTTCGGACACGGAAGAGACCCAGTACTTC. Its translation: CASSSDTEETQYF.

The CDR3 nucleotides are TGTGCCAGCAGTCCCACGTCTAGCGGGTACGAGCAGTACTTC. Translation gives CASSPTSSGYEQYF. The rearrangement uses TRBV12-3 or TRBV12-4 and TRBJ2-7; 8 bases fit TRBD2. J gave up 4 bases and V 5 bases, and 7 bases lay outside the gene matches. The CDR3 runs to 14 residues.

This clonotype occurred many times. This chain links TRBV5-1 with TRBJ2-5, with D possibly being TRBD1 or TRBD2 (5 bases each). Trimming shortened V by 4 bases and J by 1 base, and 14 bases separated the two germline ends. CDR3 length equals 15 residues. Germline V CDR1 and CDR2: SGHRS, YFSETQ. The CDR3 loop is CASSPGTTTQETQYF. CDR3 sequence (DNA): TGCGCCAGCAGCCCCGGGACGACCACCCAAGAGACCCAGTACTTC.

The sample holds many counts of this clonotype. This chain connects TRBV4-2 to TRBJ2-7; 11 bases map to TRBD2. The germline gives CDR1 LGHNA, CDR2 YNFKEQ. This CDR3 region has 18 residues. V lost 0 bases to trimming and J lost 3 bases; unmatched junction nucleotides: 10. CDR3 region: CASSQDKATSGSFYEQYF. The DNA for the CDR3 is TGTGCCAGCAGCCAAGATAAAGCCACTAGCGGGAGTTTCTACGAGCAGTACTTC.

This clonotype has just a few counts. The rearrangement joins TRBV20-1 to TRBJ2-5, with D unresolved. Looked up from germline, CDR1 is DFQATT and CDR2 is SNEGSKA (reference sequence). The CDR3 consists of 11 residues. The ends were cut back, 3 bases at V and 3 bases at J, with 5 bases in the middle. The CDR3 coding sequence is TGCAGTGCTAGGGCGGAAGAGACCCAGTACTTC. This translates into CSARAEETQYF.

This clonotype was detected ten times or more. This rearrangement joins TRBV28 to TRBJ1-2, with D hard to call. The CDR3 contains 14 residues. V lost 3 bases and J 4 bases, leaving 12 bases between the germline ends. Germline CDR1 reads MDHEN; CDR2 reads SYDVKM. For the CDR3, the DNA is TGTGCCAGCAGTTTCCCCGTCGGAGGCTATGGCTACACCTTC. This gives the protein CASSFPVGGYGYTF.

This clonotype was seen repeatedly, ten times or more. This chain links TRBV6-5 with TRBJ2-7; perhaps TRBD2 as D (6 bases). Between the trimmed V and J ends, which lost 4 bases and 0 bases, there was a span of 13 bases. CDR1 MNHEY and CDR2 SVGAGI come from the germline V gene. This CDR3 has 15 amino acids. The CDR3 loop reads CASSLLSGGSYEQYF. The CDR3 nucleotides are TGTGCCAGCAGTTTACTCTCCGGGGGCTCCTACGAGCAGTACTTC.

The table lists this clonotype with many counts. This chain connects TRBV30 to TRBJ1-3; D not certain. The V gene's germline CDR1 is GTSNPN and CDR2 SVGIG (reference sequence). The V end was cut by 2 bases, the J end by 3 bases, with 11 bases between. There are 14 residues in the CDR3. CDR3 sequence (DNA): TGTGCCTGGAGTACCGGGAGCGGTGGAAACACCATATATTTT. Its translation is CAWSTGSGGNTIYF.

This clonotype occurred many times. This chain links TRBV6-6 with TRBJ2-5; the D gene could be TRBD1 or TRBD2 (9 bases each). Trimming removed 4 bases at V and 0 bases at J, with 27 bases between. Germline V CDR1 and CDR2: MNHNY, SVGAGI (reference sequence). The CDR3 covers 20 residues. DNA for the CDR3: TGTGCCAGCAGTTGGGACAGGGCTCAGCTGGCTAGCGGGGACCAAGAGACCCAGTACTTC. Its translation: CASSWDRAQLASGDQETQYF.

The CDR3 DNA reads as TGTGCCACCAGTGCAGGGAGAAATCAGCCCCAGCATTTT. This translates into CATSAGRNQPQHF. V gene TRBV24-1 combines with J gene TRBJ1-5; D might be TRBD1 (5 bases). This CDR3 contains 13 residues. Germline values: CDR1 KGHDR, CDR2 SFDVKD. V was clipped by 5 bases and J by 4 bases, with 8 bases between them.

This chain links TRBV7-2 with TRBJ2-2; a weak D match, TRBD2 (5 bases). V was clipped by 0 bases and J by 5 bases, with 10 bases between them. The length of the CDR3 is 15 residues. Germline lookup yields CDR1 SGHTA and CDR2 FQGNSA. For the CDR3, the DNA is TGTGCCAGCAGCTTAGCGGGAGTCATTACCGGGGAGCTGTTTTTT. Its protein is CASSLAGVITGELFF. The full variable domain, with the rest looked up from reference TRBV7-2 and TRBJ2-2, is GAGVSQSPSNKVTEKGKDVELRCDPISGHTALYWYRQSLGQGLEFLIYFQGNSAPDKSGLPSDRFSAERTGGSVSTLTIQRTQQEDSAVYLCASSLAGVITGELFFGEGSRLTVL.

This clonotype was seen many times. This rearrangement joins TRBV12-3 or TRBV12-4 to TRBJ2-3; D unresolved. The CDR3 has 17 amino acids. V lost 4 bases to trimming and J lost 3 bases, with 20 bases between them. Written as DNA, the CDR3 is TGTGCCAGCAGTTCCTCCTCTGGTAGTAGCCTGACAGATACGCAGTATTTT. Residues: CASSSSSGSSLTDTQYF.

There are many counts of this clonotype. This sequence joins TRBV6-1 and TRBJ2-7; tentatively, D is TRBD1 (5 bases). CDR3 size: 13 residues. From germline, CDR1 is MNHNS and CDR2 SASEGT. Trimming cost V 6 bases and J 3 bases, with 12 bases left between them. The CDR3 region has the DNA TGTGCCAGCAGGGACAACATTCTCTACGAGCAGTACTTC. Residues: CASRDNILYEQYF.

This clonotype was detected many times. This sequence joins TRBV6-1 and TRBJ2-7; 7 bases agree with TRBD1. V lost 6 bases and J lost 2; bases outside the gene matches: 16. CDR1 MNHNS and CDR2 SASEGT come from the germline V gene. The CDR3 has 17 amino acids. Here the CDR3 reads CASSGEPPDQGAYEQYF. CDR3 nucleotides: TGTGCCAGCAGCGGAGAACCCCCGGACCAGGGGGCCTACGAGCAGTACTTC.

In this sample, this clonotype turned up once. The V gene is TRBV6-5, the J gene TRBJ1-2; D is uncertain. CDR1 and CDR2 from the germline V gene are MNHEY and SVGAGI. The V and J ends lost 2 bases and 2 bases respectively, with 9 bases between them. CDR3 length: 14 residues. CDR3 DNA: TGTGCCAGCAGTTACGTGGCGCCGAACTATGGCTACACCTTC. Protein sequence: CASSYVAPNYGYTF.